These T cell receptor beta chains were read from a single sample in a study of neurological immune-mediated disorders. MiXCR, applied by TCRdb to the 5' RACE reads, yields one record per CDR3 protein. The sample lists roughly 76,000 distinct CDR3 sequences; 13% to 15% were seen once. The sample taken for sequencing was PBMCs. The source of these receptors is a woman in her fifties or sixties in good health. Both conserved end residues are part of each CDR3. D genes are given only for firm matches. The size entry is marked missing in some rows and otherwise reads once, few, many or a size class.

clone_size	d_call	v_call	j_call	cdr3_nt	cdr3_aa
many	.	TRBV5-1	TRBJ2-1	TGCGCCAGCAGCTTACTAGCCGGGACTCAGCAGTTCTTC	CASSLLAGTQQFF
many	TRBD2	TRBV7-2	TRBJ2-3	TGTGCCAGCAGCTTTCAGCGGGGGGACACAGATACGCAGTATTTT	CASSFQRGDTDTQYF
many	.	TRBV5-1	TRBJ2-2	TGCGCCAGCAGAAGGGAGCCGGGAACCGTCGGGGAGCTGTTTTTT	CASRREPGTVGELFF
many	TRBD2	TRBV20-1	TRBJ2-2	TGCAGTGCCGGGGGCGGGACTAGCGGGAACACCGGGGAGCTGTTTTTT	CSAGGGTSGNTGELFF
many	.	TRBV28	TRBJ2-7	TGTGCCAGCAGTTTATGGAATGAGCAGTACTTC	CASSLWNEQYF
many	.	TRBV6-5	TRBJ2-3	TGTGCCAGCAGGAGACAGCCTCAAACTAGCACAGATACGCAGTATTTT	CASRRQPQTSTDTQYF
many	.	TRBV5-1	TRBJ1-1	TGCGCCAGCAGCTCCCTTGGAACGGACACTGAAGCTTTCTTT	CASSSLGTDTEAFF
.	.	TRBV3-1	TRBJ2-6	TGTGCCAGCAGCCGTACCCCGGACAGCTCTGGGGCCAACGTCCTGACTTTC	CASSRTPDSSGANVLTF
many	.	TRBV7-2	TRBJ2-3	TGTGCCAGCAGCTTAGGGGGGACCGCTAGCACAGATACGCAGTATTTT	CASSLGGTASTDTQYF
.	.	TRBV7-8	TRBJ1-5	TGTGCCAGCAGCCCAATTACAGGGCCCCATCAGCCCCAGCATTTT	CASSPITGPHQPQHF
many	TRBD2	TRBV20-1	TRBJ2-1	TGCAGTGCTTTCCGTCTAGCGGGGACACGGGAGCAGTTCTTC	CSAFRLAGTREQFF
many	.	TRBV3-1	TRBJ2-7	TGTGCCAGCAGCCAAGCTAGCGAGCAGTACTTC	CASSQASEQYF
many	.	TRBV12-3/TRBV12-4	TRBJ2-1	TGTGCCAGCAGTTTGTCCCGGGCGTCATACAATGAGCAGTTCTTC	CASSLSRASYNEQFF
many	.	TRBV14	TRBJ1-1	TGTGCCAGCAGCCCAGGGCTGAACACTGAAGCTTTCTTT	CASSPGLNTEAFF
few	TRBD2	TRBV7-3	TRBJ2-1	TGTGCCAGCAGCCCAAAGGCTAGCGGGAGGTTTTATGAGCAGTTCTTC	CASSPKASGRFYEQFF
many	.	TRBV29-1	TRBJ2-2	TGCAGCGTTGAGAAGCTTCGGGACGGGGAGCTGTTTTTT	CSVEKLRDGELFF
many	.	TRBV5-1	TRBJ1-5	TGCGCCAGCAGCTTGACTTCCGGGAGCAATCAGCCCCAGCATTTT	CASSLTSGSNQPQHF
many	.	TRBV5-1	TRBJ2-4	TGCGCCAGCAGCTTTGGCAGTGAGGCGCTGGCCAAAAACATTCAGTACTTC	CASSFGSEALAKNIQYF
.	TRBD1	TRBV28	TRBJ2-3	TGTGCCAGCAGCCTACCGGACAGGGGGCCTGCAGATACGCAGTATTTT	CASSLPDRGPADTQYF
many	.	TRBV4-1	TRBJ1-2	TGCGCCAGCAGCCCCGGGACTTACTATGGCTACACCTTC	CASSPGTYYGYTF
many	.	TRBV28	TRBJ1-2	TGTGCCAGCAGATTGGTAGAGCGCTACACCTTC	CASRLVERYTF
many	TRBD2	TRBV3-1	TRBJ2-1	TGTGCCAGCGGCTATCCCCTGAGCGGGGGAACCAAGTATGAGCAGTTCTTC	CASGYPLSGGTKYEQFF
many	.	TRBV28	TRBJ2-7	TGTGCCAGCAGTTTATATGGGGAGGGACAGTACGAGCAGTACTTC	CASSLYGEGQYEQYF
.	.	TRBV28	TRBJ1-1	TGTGCCAGCAGTCGAGGGGGGGGTGTGGGCACTGAAGCTTTCTTT	CASSRGGGVGTEAFF
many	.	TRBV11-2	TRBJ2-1	TGTGCCAGCCTATTCACGGGCAATGAGCAGTTCTTC	CASLFTGNEQFF
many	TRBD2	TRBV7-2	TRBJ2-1	TGTGCCAGCAGCCTAGCGGGGGGTCATCGAGAGCAGTTCTTC	CASSLAGGHREQFF
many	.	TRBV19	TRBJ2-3	TGTGCCAGTAGTCCGCGGAGAGACAGGGATACGCAGTATTTT	CASSPRRDRDTQYF
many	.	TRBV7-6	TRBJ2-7	TGTGCCAGCAGCCGATCCGGGAATACCTACGAGCAGTACTTC	CASSRSGNTYEQYF
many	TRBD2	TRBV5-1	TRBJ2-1	TGCGCCAGCACCCCGACTAGCGGAACCTACAATGAGCAGTTCTTC	CASTPTSGTYNEQFF
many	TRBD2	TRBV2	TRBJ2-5	TGTGCCAGCAGTTCCTCTAATAGCGGGGGGATCCAAGAGACCCAGTACTTC	CASSSSNSGGIQETQYF
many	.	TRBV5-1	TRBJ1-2	TGCGCCAGCAGCTTGGGAGGGCGTGATGGCTACACCTTC	CASSLGGRDGYTF
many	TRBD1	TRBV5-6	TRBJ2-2	TGTGCCAGCAGCTTGTGGAAGGGGGCACTCACCGGGGAGCTGTTTTTT	CASSLWKGALTGELFF
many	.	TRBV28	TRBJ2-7	TGTGCCAGCAGTTTGGATGGGACCTGGGTCGAGCAGTACTTC	CASSLDGTWVEQYF
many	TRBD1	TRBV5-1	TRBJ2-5	TGCGCCAGCAGCTTGGTCGGGACAGCTCAAGAGACCCAGTACTTC	CASSLVGTAQETQYF
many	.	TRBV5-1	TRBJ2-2	TGCGCCAGCAGCTTGGAAGGGGACACCGGGGAGCTGTTTTTT	CASSLEGDTGELFF
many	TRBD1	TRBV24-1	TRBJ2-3	TGTGCCACCAGTTACCCGGGACAGGGGGCGTCTAGCACAGATACGCAGTATTTT	CATSYPGQGASSTDTQYF